A single sample is the source of the 32 T cell receptor beta chains below, sequenced in a study of blood T cells in healthy people across ages. Next came a second PCR, run for about 7 to 12 cycles, which used a sample-barcoded 5' primer along with a J-beta primer mix. TCRdb analysed the 5' RACE reads with MiXCR anew, one entry per CDR3 protein. In the table there are roughly 1,000,000 distinct CDR3 sequences, approximately 26% of which are singletons. The data also belong to a second study, concerning T cells of mothers and their children.

Input material: blood. These TCRs come from a girl aged 2 to 9 in good health.

The rearrangement joins TRBV6-6 to TRBJ2-5; tentatively, D is TRBD1 or TRBD2 (5 bases each). Germline CDR1 and CDR2: MNHNY and SVGAGI (reference sequence). The CDR3 spans 15 residues. With 4 bases removed from V and 1 base from J, the gap between germline ends came to 13 bases. CDR3 nucleotides: TGTGCCAGCAGTTCGCCTCCCGGGACCCAAGAGACCCAGTACTTC. It translates to CASSSPPGTQETQYF.

The J gene is TRBJ2-3, the V gene TRBV12-3 or TRBV12-4; weak D call: TRBD2 (5 bases). Trimming left V 8 bases short and J 2 bases short, with 14 bases between. The CDR3 runs to 14 residues. The CDR3 sequence: CASVVSGPTDTQYF. The CDR3 DNA sequence: TGTGCCAGCGTGGTGAGCGGCCCCACAGATACGCAGTATTTT.

This clonotype was counted a few times. The chain carries TRBV19 and TRBJ2-1, with 7 bases aligning to TRBD2. Germline-derived CDR1 and CDR2 are LNHDA and SQIVND (reference sequence). J gave up 3 bases and V 3 bases, and 8 bases lay outside the gene matches. There are 16 residues in the CDR3. In DNA form, the CDR3 reads TGTGCCAGTAGTATTGGGGGGGGTGGTTACTACAATGAGCAGTTCTTC. Translation gives CASSIGGGGYYNEQFF.

There are a few counts of this clonotype. V and J are TRBV18 and TRBJ2-5; possibly TRBD1 for D (5 bases). Germline CDR1 and CDR2: KGHSH and LQKENI. The CDR3 loop spans 15 amino acids. V was cut by 0 bases and J by 2 bases, with 10 bases left in between. CDR3 sequence reads: CASSPPIRVQETQYF. CDR3 DNA sequence: TGTGCCAGCTCACCACCCATCAGGGTGCAAGAGACCCAGTACTTC. Together with reference TRBV18 and TRBJ2-5, the CDR3 gives the full variable domain: NAGVMQNPRHLVRRRGQEARLRCSPMKGHSHVYWYRQLPEEGLKFMVYLQKENIIDESGMPKERFSAEFPKEGPSILRIQQVVRGDSAAYFCASSPPIRVQETQYFGPGTRLLVL.

This clonotype appeared many times. The chain couples TRBV7-9 to TRBJ1-2; 7 nucleotides line up with TRBD1. CDR3 length equals 13 residues. Germline V gene sequence: CDR1 SEHNR, CDR2 FQNEAQ (reference sequence). The V gene end was trimmed by 6 bases and the J gene end by 4 bases; junction bases not matched to a gene: 5. This CDR3 reads CASSLGQFYGYTF. CDR3 sequence (DNA): TGTGCCAGCAGTTTGGGACAGTTCTATGGCTACACCTTC.

The chain combines TRBV5-1 with TRBJ2-1, with 12 bases aligning to TRBD2. The germline gives CDR1 SGHRS, CDR2 YFSETQ. There are 16 residues in the CDR3. Unmatched junction bases numbered 8, after V lost 6 bases and J lost 4 bases. Written as DNA, the CDR3 is TGCGCCAGCACCCGACTAGCGGGAGCTTCTTACAATGAGCAGTTCTTC. Translation: CASTRLAGASYNEQFF.

There are a few counts of this clonotype. This sequence joins TRBV15 and TRBJ1-2; TRBD1 agrees at 7 bases. This CDR3 contains 14 residues. Germline CDR1 LNHNV, CDR2 YYDKDF (reference sequence). J lost 6 bases, V lost 3 bases, and 7 bases had no gene match. CDR3 in DNA: TGTGCCACCAGCAGGGCCGGGACAGTAGATGGCTACACCTTC. This sequence encodes CATSRAGTVDGYTF.

This clonotype came up a few times. The chain links TRBV3-1 to TRBJ2-7; no firm D call. V shed 4 bases and J shed 0 bases, with 10 bases lying between them. Germline V gives CDR1 LGHDT, CDR2 YNNKEL (reference sequence). This CDR3 is built from 14 residues. CDR3 nucleotides: TGTGCCAGCAGCCCCGGACCGGTCTCCTACGAGCAGTACTTC. It translates to CASSPGPVSYEQYF.

This rearrangement joins TRBV28 to TRBJ2-7; the match to TRBD2 covers 14 bases. Per the germline V gene, CDR1 is MDHEN and CDR2 is SYDVKM. V shed 6 bases, J shed 0 bases, and the junction held 13 bases outside the gene matches. The CDR3 covers 19 residues. CDR3 DNA: TGTGCCAGCAGCTTTACAATGGGACTAGCGGGGGCCTTCTCCTACGAGCAGTACTTC. This gives the protein CASSFTMGLAGAFSYEQYF.

This clonotype came up a few times. The J gene is TRBJ2-5, the V gene TRBV28; TRBD1 matches 8 bases. The J call may be mistaken, given a closer DNA end match to TRBJ2-7. CDR1 is MDHEN, CDR2 SYDVKM, per germline. The CDR3 is 14 residues long. Here the CDR3 reads CASSPTGENYEQYF. The CDR3 DNA reads TGTGCCAGCAGTCCGACAGGGGAGAACTACGAGCAGTACTTC.

This CDR3 is CASSPYGHRRADTQYF. In DNA, the CDR3 is TGTGCCAGCAGCCCCTATGGACATCGTAGGGCAGATACGCAGTATTTT. This chain joins TRBV7-9 and TRBJ2-3; TRBD1 might be the D (5 bases). V lost 5 bases to trimming and J lost 4 bases, with 19 bases between them. The germline V gene has CDR1 SEHNR and CDR2 FQNEAQ (reference sequence). CDR3 size: 16 residues.

The chain couples TRBV9 to TRBJ1-3; TRBD1 is a possible D gene (5 bases). Germline CDR1 reads SGDLS; CDR2 reads YYNGEE. V lost 3 bases and J 0 bases, leaving 16 bases between the germline ends. The CDR3 covers 17 residues. Here the CDR3 reads CASSGGTGFPSGNTIYF. CDR3 bases: TGTGCCAGCAGCGGCGGTACAGGCTTCCCCTCTGGAAACACCATATATTTT.

This chain uses TRBV6-1 with TRBJ1-2, with a tentative D call TRBD1 (6 bases). The CDR3 runs to 14 residues. The germline CDR1 and CDR2 sequences are MNHNS and SASEGT. The V and J ends lost 2 bases and 4 bases respectively, with 11 bases between them. The CDR3 DNA sequence: TGTGCCAGCAGTGAACAGGGGCGGATCTATGGCTACACCTTC. Its protein product is CASSEQGRIYGYTF.

The chain uses TRBV5-1 and TRBJ2-2; D ambiguous. Germline V CDR1 and CDR2: SGHRS, YFSETQ. Deletions cut 1 base from V and 1 base from J, with 11 bases between. The CDR3 is made up of 16 amino acids. CDR3 amino acids: CASSLSRAKNTGELFF. For the CDR3, the DNA is TGCGCCAGCAGCTTGTCCCGGGCCAAGAACACCGGGGAGCTGTTTTTT.

This clonotype was detected a few times. This rearrangement joins TRBV6-5 to TRBJ2-7; tentative D call: TRBD2 (5 bases). This CDR3 has 14 residues. Trimming left V 6 bases short and J 6 bases short, with 18 bases between. Per the germline V gene, CDR1 is MNHEY and CDR2 is SVGAGI. The CDR3 sequence is CASRVMEEGLEQYF. CDR3 sequence (DNA): TGTGCCAGCAGGGTGATGGAAGAGGGTCTCGAGCAGTACTTC.

The chain has TRBV6-6 and TRBJ1-1; D call uncertain. Deletions cut 0 bases from V and 0 bases from J, with 5 bases between. Germline CDR1 is MNHNY and CDR2 is SVGAGI (reference sequence). The CDR3 spans 14 residues. This CDR3 reads CASSYSSVNTEAFF. Here the CDR3 DNA reads TGTGCCAGCAGTTACTCGTCAGTGAACACTGAAGCTTTCTTT.

In this sample, this clonotype turned up a few times. This chain links TRBV24-1 with TRBJ2-1; the D is unclear. The J call may be in error: the DNA end matches TRBJ2-5 better. The CDR3 consists of 12 residues. Germline-derived CDR1 and CDR2 are KGHDR and SFDVKD. CDR3 bases: TGTGCCACCAGTGATTTGACCGAGACCCAGTACTTC. Translating it yields CATSDLTETQYF.

A few counts support this clonotype. The V call is TRBV6-6, the J call TRBJ2-5; D may be TRBD2 (5 bases). V shed 8 bases and J shed 1 base, with 14 bases lying between them. There are 14 residues in the CDR3. Germline V gene lookup returns CDR1 MNHNY and CDR2 SVGAGI (reference sequence). The CDR3 DNA reads as TGTGCCAGCGGGGAACGGGGAGCCCAAGAGACCCAGTACTTC. Translation gives CASGERGAQETQYF.

This clonotype has a handful of counts. The chain couples TRBV7-8 to TRBJ2-5; 8 nucleotides line up with TRBD2. The V segment lost 2 bases and the J segment 11 bases; nucleotides outside the gene matches: 10. The CDR3 loop spans 14 amino acids. Germline V CDR1 and CDR2: SGHVS, FQNEAQ. This CDR3 is CASSLRGAGVEQYF. In DNA, the CDR3 is TGTGCCAGCAGCTTAAGGGGAGCGGGAGTTGAGCAGTACTTC.

Notes on this clonotype: The junction shows a germline mismatch at one end, possibly a read error. The V call is TRBV20-1, the J call TRBJ2-7, with D possibly matching TRBD2 (5 bases). CDR3 size: 12 residues. Germline lookup yields CDR1 DFQATT and CDR2 SNEGSKA (reference sequence). The CDR3 sequence: CSASSDSYGQYF. CDR3 DNA: TGCAGTGCTAGTAGCGACTCCTACGGGCAGTACTTC.

V usage is TRBV6-1 and J usage is TRBJ2-5; 8 bases fit TRBD1. The assigned J gene may be wrong: the sequence end matches TRBJ2-7 better. Germline V CDR1 and CDR2: MNHNS, SASEGT. The CDR3 runs to 16 residues. The CDR3 DNA reads TGTGCCAGCAGTACGTATCGACAGGGGAGCTCCTACGAGCAGTACTTC. Translated, it gives CASSTYRQGSSYEQYF.

This clonotype occurred a few times. This sequence joins TRBV6-6 and TRBJ1-6; TRBD1 matches at 7 bases. The CDR3 totals 14 residues. From germline, CDR1 is MNHNY and CDR2 SVGAGI (reference sequence). Losses at the gene ends were 11 bases for V and 0 bases for J; bases not matched to a gene: 4. The CDR3 is CARQGSSYNSPLHF. DNA of the CDR3: TGTGCCCGACAGGGCAGCTCCTATAATTCACCCCTCCACTTT.

This clonotype has only one observation. The DNA of the CDR3 is TGTGCCAGCAGTCCCCGCTCCGGAGGGGACTATGGCTACACCTTC. Encoded protein: CASSPRSGGDYGYTF. The V call is TRBV28, the J call TRBJ1-2; TRBD1 might be the D (5 bases). Trimming pared 5 bases from V and 3 bases from J, leaving 16 bases between. CDR1 MDHEN and CDR2 SYDVKM come from the germline V gene. This CDR3 is 15 amino acids long.

This clonotype was observed a handful of times. The chain combines TRBV20-1 with TRBJ2-4, with D tentatively TRBD2 (6 bases). The V gene's germline CDR1 is DFQATT and CDR2 SNEGSKA (reference sequence). Trimming left V 6 bases short and J 1 base short, with 22 bases between. The CDR3 totals 17 residues. For the CDR3, the DNA is TGCAGTGCCACGCCGCGTGTGGGGGGATTGGCCAAAAACATTCAGTACTTC. It codes for CSATPRVGGLAKNIQYF.

The chain combines TRBV5-1 with TRBJ2-3; 10 bases align to TRBD2. V shed 4 bases and J 6 bases; nucleotides not matched to a gene: 8. The CDR3 runs 15 residues. Germline V gives CDR1 SGHRS, CDR2 YFSETQ. The CDR3 DNA follows: TGCGCCAGCAGCAAGGGACTAGCGAACTTGGATACGCAGTATTTT. This codes for CASSKGLANLDTQYF.

The chain combines TRBV20-1 with TRBJ2-3; D not certain. The germline V gene has CDR1 DFQATT and CDR2 SNEGSKA (reference sequence). Between the trimmed V and J ends, which lost 0 bases and 4 bases, there was a span of 8 bases. There are 13 residues in the CDR3. DNA of the CDR3: TGCAGTGCTAGAGATTCCGCAGCAGATACGCAGTATTTT. It encodes CSARDSAADTQYF.

There are a few counts of this clonotype. DNA of the CDR3: TGTGCCAGCAGCCCCATTAGCGGGAGGGCTTACGAGCAGTACTTC. Residues: CASSPISGRAYEQYF. V is TRBV7-9 and J is TRBJ2-5; 11 bases agree with TRBD2. The J call may not be correct, given that the DNA end is closer to TRBJ2-7. This CDR3 is built from 15 residues. Germline-derived CDR1 and CDR2 are SEHNR and FQNEAQ (reference sequence).

This clonotype appeared a few times. V gene TRBV20-1 combines with J gene TRBJ1-2, with unresolved D. The CDR3 length is 15 residues. Germline V CDR1 and CDR2: DFQATT, SNEGSKA (reference sequence). Trimming pared 6 bases from V and 0 bases from J, leaving 17 bases between. The CDR3 spells CSAQIPVEANYGYTF. The CDR3 nucleotides read TGCAGTGCCCAGATTCCCGTGGAAGCTAACTATGGCTACACCTTC.

A few counts support this clonotype. The chain has TRBV12-3 or TRBV12-4 and TRBJ2-2; the D gene is possibly TRBD2 (5 bases). The CDR3 covers 13 residues. V gave up 3 bases and J gave up 8 bases, with 10 bases separating them. The CDR3 nucleotides are TGTGCCAGCAGTTTCGGGGAACCGGGGGAGCTGTTTTTT. Its translation: CASSFGEPGELFF.

The chain carries TRBV20-1 and TRBJ2-5; D might be TRBD1 (6 bases). V lost 4 bases to trimming and J lost 1 base, with 10 bases between them. CDR1 and CDR2 from the germline V gene are DFQATT and SNEGSKA (reference sequence). The CDR3 consists of 13 residues. CDR3 bases: TGCAGTGCTACAACAGGGACCCAAGAGACCCAGTACTTC. Translating gives CSATTGTQETQYF.

The CDR3 DNA is TGTGCCAGCAGTTACCGGGACGGATATGGCTACACCTTC. As protein: CASSYRDGYGYTF. The V call is TRBV6-6, the J call TRBJ1-2, with D possibly matching TRBD1 (5 bases). The CDR3 is 13 amino acids. The V gene lost 2 bases and the J gene lost 5 bases, with 9 bases spanning the gap. The germline gives CDR1 MNHNY, CDR2 SVGAGI (reference sequence).

The gene calls are TRBV7-9 and TRBJ2-7; D is unclear. The ends were cut back, 3 bases at V and 5 bases at J, with 8 bases in the middle. Germline CDR1 and CDR2: SEHNR and FQNEAQ (reference sequence). The CDR3 spans 12 residues. The CDR3 here is CASSFASDEQYF. CDR3 bases: TGTGCCAGCAGCTTTGCGTCTGACGAGCAGTACTTC.